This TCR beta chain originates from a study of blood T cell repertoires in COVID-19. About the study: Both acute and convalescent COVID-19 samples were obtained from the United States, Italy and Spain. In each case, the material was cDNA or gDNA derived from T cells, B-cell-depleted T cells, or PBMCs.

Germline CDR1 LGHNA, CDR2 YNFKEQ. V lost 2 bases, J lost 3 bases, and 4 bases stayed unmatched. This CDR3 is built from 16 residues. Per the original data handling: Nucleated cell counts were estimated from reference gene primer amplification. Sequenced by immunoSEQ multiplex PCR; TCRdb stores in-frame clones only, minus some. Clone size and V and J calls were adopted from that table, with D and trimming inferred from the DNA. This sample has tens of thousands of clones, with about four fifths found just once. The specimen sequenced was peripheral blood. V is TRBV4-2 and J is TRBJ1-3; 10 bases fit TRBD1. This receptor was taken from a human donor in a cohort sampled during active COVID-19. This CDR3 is CASSQQGQGYGNTIYF. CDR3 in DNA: TGTGCCAGCAGCCAACAGGGACAGGGGTATGGAAACACCATATATTTT.